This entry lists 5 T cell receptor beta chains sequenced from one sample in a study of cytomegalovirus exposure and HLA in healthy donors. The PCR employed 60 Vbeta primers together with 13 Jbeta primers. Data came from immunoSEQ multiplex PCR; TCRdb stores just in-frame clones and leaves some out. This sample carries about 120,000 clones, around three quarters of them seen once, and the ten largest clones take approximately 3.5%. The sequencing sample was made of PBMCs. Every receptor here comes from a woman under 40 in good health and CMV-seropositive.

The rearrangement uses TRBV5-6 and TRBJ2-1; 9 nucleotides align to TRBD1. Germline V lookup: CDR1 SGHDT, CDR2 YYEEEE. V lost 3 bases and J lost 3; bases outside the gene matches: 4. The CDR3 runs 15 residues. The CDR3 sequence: CASSSRDRDYNEQFF. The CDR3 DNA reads TGTGCCAGCAGCTCCCGGGACAGGGACTACAATGAGCAGTTCTTC.

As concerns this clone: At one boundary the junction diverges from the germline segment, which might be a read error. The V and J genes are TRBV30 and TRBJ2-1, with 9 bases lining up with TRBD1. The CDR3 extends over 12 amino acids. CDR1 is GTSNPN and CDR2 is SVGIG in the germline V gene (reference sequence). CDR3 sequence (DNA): TGTGCCTGGAGTCCCCCTACAGGGGGCGCGGTCTTC. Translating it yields CAWSPPTGGAVF.

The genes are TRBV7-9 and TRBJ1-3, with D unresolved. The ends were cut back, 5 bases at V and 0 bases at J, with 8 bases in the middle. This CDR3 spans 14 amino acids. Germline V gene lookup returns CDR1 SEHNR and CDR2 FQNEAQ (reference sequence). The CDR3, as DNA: TGTGCCAGCAGCGAAAGGAGCTCTGGAAACACCATATATTTT. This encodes CASSERSSGNTIYF.

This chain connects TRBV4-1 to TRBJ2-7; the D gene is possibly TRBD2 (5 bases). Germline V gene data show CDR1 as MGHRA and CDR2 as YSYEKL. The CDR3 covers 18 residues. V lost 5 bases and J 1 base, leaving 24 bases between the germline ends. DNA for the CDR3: TGCGCCAGCAGCGTCGGGCACTCCGAAGCGGCCAAATCCTACGAGCAGTACTTC. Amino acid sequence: CASSVGHSEAAKSYEQYF.

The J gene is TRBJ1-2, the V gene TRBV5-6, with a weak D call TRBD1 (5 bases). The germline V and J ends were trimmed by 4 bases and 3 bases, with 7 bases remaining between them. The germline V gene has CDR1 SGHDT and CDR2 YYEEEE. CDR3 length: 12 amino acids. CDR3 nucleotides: TGTGCCAGCAGCCCGGGGGACTATGGCTACACCTTC. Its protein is CASSPGDYGYTF.